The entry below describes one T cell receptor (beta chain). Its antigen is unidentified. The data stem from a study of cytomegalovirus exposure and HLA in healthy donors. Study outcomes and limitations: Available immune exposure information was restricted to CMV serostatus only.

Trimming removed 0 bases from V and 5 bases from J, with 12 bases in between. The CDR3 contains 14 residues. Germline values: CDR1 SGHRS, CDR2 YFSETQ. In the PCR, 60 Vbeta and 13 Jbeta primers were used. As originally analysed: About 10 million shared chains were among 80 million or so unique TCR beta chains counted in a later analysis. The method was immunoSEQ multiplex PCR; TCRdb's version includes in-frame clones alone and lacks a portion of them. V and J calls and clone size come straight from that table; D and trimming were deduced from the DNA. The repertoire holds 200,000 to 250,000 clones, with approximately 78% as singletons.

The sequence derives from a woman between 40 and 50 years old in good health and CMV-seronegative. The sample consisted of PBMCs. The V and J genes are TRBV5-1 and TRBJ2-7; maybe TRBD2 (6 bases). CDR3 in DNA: TGCGCCAGCAGCTTGGAAAGGGAGGACGACGAGCAGTACTTC. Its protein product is CASSLEREDDEQYF.